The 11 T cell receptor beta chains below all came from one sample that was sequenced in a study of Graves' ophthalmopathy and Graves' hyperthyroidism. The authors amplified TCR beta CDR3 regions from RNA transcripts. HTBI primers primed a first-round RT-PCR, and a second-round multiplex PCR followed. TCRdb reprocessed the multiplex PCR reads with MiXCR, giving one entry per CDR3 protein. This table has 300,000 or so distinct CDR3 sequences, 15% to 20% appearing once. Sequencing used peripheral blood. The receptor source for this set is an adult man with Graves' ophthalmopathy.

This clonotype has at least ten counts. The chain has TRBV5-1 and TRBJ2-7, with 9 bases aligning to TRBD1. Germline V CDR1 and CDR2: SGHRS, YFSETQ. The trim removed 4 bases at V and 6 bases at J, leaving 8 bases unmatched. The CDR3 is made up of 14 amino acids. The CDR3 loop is CASSRRQGGLEQYF. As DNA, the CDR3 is TGCGCCAGCAGCAGGAGACAGGGGGGGCTCGAGCAGTACTTC.

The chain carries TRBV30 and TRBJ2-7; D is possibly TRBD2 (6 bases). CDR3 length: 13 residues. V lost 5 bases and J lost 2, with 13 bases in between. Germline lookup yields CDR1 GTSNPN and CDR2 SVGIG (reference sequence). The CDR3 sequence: CAWRDSTAYEQYF. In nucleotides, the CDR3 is TGTGCCTGGCGGGACTCCACTGCCTACGAGCAGTACTTC.

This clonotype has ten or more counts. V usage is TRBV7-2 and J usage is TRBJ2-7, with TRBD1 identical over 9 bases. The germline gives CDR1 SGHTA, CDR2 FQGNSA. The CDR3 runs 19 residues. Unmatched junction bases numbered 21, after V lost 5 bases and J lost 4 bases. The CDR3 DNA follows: TGTGCCAGCAGCACCGGTCGCTCCTTGGACAGGGGATTTTCTTACGAGCAGTACTTC. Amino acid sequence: CASSTGRSLDRGFSYEQYF.

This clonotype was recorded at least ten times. In nucleotides, the CDR3 is TGCAGTGAAAGCGGCCGGGAAGAGACCCAGTACTTC. This gives the protein CSESGREETQYF. The chain combines TRBV20-1 with TRBJ2-5, with a possible D match to TRBD2 (5 bases). Trimming took 7 bases from V and 3 from J, leaving 12 bases between them. Germline CDR1 and CDR2: DFQATT and SNEGSKA (reference sequence). There are 12 residues in the CDR3.

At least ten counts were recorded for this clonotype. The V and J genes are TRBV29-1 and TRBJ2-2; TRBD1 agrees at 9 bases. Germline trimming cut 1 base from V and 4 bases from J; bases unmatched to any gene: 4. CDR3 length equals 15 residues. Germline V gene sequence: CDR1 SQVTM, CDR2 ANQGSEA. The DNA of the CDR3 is TGCAGCGTTGAAGGACAGGGGGTTGGCACCGGGGAGCTGTTTTTT. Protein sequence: CSVEGQGVGTGELFF.

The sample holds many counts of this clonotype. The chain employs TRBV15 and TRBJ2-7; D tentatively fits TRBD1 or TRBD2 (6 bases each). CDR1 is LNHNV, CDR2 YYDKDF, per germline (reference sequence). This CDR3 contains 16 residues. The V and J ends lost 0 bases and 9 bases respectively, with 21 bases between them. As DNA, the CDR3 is TGTGCCACCAGCAGAGATAGGAACGGGGGCCGTCCTGGGCAGTACTTC. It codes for CATSRDRNGGRPGQYF.

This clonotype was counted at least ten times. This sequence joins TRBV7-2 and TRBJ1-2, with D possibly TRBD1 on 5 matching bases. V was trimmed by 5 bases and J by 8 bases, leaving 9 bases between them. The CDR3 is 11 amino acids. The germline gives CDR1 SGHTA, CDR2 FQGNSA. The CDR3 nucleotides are TGTGCCAGCAGCGGCAAGGGGGGCTACACCTTC. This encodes CASSGKGGYTF.

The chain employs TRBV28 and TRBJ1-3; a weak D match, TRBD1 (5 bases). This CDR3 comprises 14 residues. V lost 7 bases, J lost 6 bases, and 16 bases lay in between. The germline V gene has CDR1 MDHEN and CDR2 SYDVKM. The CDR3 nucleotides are TGTGCCAGCACTCCGGGGGATTCCGTAAACACCATATATTTT. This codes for CASTPGDSVNTIYF.

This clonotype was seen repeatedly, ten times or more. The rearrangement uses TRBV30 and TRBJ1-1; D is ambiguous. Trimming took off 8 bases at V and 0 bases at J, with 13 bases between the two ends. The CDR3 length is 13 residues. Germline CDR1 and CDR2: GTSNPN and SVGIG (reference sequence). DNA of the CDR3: TGTGCCAGCAATCGACGGATGAACACTGAAGCTTTCTTT. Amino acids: CASNRRMNTEAFF.

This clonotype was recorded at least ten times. The CDR3 spells CASSLRPRQPPYEQYF. In DNA, the CDR3 is TGTGCCAGCAGCTTAAGACCCCGACAGCCTCCCTACGAGCAGTACTTC. This rearrangement joins TRBV11-2 to TRBJ2-7; a possible D gene is TRBD1 (5 bases). V was clipped by 2 bases and J by 2 bases, with 16 bases between them. The germline gives CDR1 SGHAT, CDR2 FQNNGV. This CDR3 is built from 16 residues.

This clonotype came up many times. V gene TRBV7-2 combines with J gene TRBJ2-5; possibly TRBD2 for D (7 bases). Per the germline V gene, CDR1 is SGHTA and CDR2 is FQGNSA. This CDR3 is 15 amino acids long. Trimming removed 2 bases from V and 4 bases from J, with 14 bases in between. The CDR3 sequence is CASSLRGGPGETQYF. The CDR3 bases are TGTGCCAGCAGCTTAAGGGGGGGGCCGGGAGAGACCCAGTACTTC.